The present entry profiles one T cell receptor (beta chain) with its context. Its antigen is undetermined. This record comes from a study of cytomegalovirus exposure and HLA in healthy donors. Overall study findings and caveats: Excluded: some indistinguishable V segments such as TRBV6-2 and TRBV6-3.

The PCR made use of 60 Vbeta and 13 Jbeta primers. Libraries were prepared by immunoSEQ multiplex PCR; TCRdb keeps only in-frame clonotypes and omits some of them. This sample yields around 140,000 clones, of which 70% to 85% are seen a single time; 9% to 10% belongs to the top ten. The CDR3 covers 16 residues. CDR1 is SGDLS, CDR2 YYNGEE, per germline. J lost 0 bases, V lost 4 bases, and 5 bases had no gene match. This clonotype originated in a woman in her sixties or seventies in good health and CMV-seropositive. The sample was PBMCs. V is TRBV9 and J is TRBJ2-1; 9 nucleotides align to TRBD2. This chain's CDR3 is CASSPRLADSYNEQFF. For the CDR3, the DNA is TGTGCCAGCAGCCCCAGACTAGCGGACTCCTACAATGAGCAGTTCTTC.